A single sample gave rise to the 3 T cell receptor beta chains below, sequenced in a study of CD8+CD57+ T cells in acquired aplastic anemia. Genomic DNA constituted the template upon which TCR beta VDJ and CDR3 profiling was performed. From the reads, TCRdb called clonotypes with MiXCR, one entry per CDR3 protein. The table records nearly 60,000 distinct CDR3 sequences, around 60% of them present only once. CD8+CD57+ cell expansion had been shown by flow cytometry in patients chosen for sequencing. The sample was sorted CD4+, CD8+, or CD8+CD57+ T cells (not recorded which) from PBMCs. The receptors derive from a human donor with aplastic anemia.

The J gene is TRBJ2-1, the V gene TRBV9; 9 bases are shared with TRBD2. This CDR3 is built from 15 residues. Germline CDR1 and CDR2: SGDLS and YYNGEE. The ends lost 2 bases at V and 3 bases at J; junction bases unmatched: 3. CDR3 amino acids: CASSVSGGDYNEQFF. CDR3 bases: TGTGCCAGCAGCGTTAGCGGGGGAGACTACAATGAGCAGTTCTTC.

V is TRBV19 and J is TRBJ2-5, with D hard to call. V gave up 6 bases and J gave up 9 bases, with 14 bases separating them. The CDR3 has 12 residues. Germline CDR1 reads LNHDA; CDR2 reads SQIVND (reference sequence). The CDR3 sequence: CASRDQGGAQYF. The CDR3 DNA reads TGTGCCAGTAGGGACCAAGGCGGAGCCCAGTACTTC.

This clonotype was found many times. The chain links TRBV12-3 or TRBV12-4 to TRBJ1-2; 12 bases line up with TRBD1. V gave up 4 bases and J gave up 8 bases; unmatched junction bases: 5. This CDR3 is 14 amino acids long. The CDR3 here is CASSSKGQGAGYTF. The CDR3 DNA is TGTGCCAGCAGTTCAAAGGGACAGGGGGCCGGCTACACCTTC.